What follows are 15 T cell receptor beta chains derived from one specimen sequenced in a study of PD-1 blockade in classical Hodgkin lymphoma. Every patient was affected by relapse after autologous stem cell transplantation, while exposure to brentuximab vedotin was not uniform. Assay used: immunoSEQ multiplex PCR; TCRdb lists only in-frame clones, some missing. In the table there are tens of thousands of clones, approximately 91% of which are singletons. Material: peripheral blood mononuclear cells (PBMCs), obtained at baseline. The source of these receptors is a human donor with classical Hodgkin lymphoma.

The chain is built from TRBV27 and TRBJ2-2; a weak D match, TRBD2 (6 bases). CDR1 MNHEY and CDR2 SMNVEV come from the germline V gene (reference sequence). The CDR3 is made up of 17 amino acids. Trimming pared 3 bases from V and 3 bases from J, leaving 17 bases between. This chain's CDR3 is CASSFTFGEVHTGELFF. CDR3 in DNA: TGTGCCAGCAGTTTCACTTTTGGGGAGGTGCACACCGGGGAGCTGTTTTTT.

This sequence joins TRBV30 and TRBJ2-1; no clear D. CDR1 and CDR2 from the germline V gene are GTSNPN and SVGIG (reference sequence). The germline V and J ends were trimmed by 0 bases and 7 bases, with 10 bases remaining between them. This CDR3 is 13 amino acids long. CDR3 sequence reads: CAWSVVSVNEQFF. The DNA for the CDR3 is TGTGCCTGGAGTGTAGTGAGTGTGAATGAGCAGTTCTTC. Combining the CDR3 with reference TRBV30 and TRBJ2-1 gives the whole variable domain SQTIHQWPATLVQPVGSPLSLECTVEGTSNPNLYWYRQAAGRGLQLLFYSVGIGQISSEVPQNLSASRPQDRQFILSSKKLLLSDSGFYLCAWSVVSVNEQFFGPGTRLTVL.

This rearrangement joins TRBV4-2 to TRBJ2-3, with a weak D call TRBD2 (6 bases). Trimming shortened V by 6 bases and J by 2 bases, and 18 bases separated the two germline ends. This CDR3 has 16 residues. In germline, CDR1 is LGHNA, CDR2 YNFKEQ. CDR3: CASSPFAREDTDTQYF. CDR3 DNA sequence: TGTGCCAGCAGTCCATTCGCCAGGGAGGACACAGATACGCAGTATTTT.

The chain combines TRBV7-2 with TRBJ2-5; 10 bases are a match to TRBD2. CDR1 SGHTA and CDR2 FQGNSA come from the germline V gene. The CDR3 is 17 amino acids. The trim removed 3 bases at V and 8 bases at J, leaving 15 bases unmatched. The CDR3 spells CASSLNGGLGLARTQYF. CDR3 DNA: TGTGCCAGCAGCTTGAATGGGGGCTTGGGACTAGCGAGAACCCAGTACTTC.

The chain employs TRBV7-8 and TRBJ2-7, with D possibly being TRBD1 (6 bases). Germline V gives CDR1 SGHVS, CDR2 FQNEAQ. The CDR3 extends over 16 amino acids. Trimming shortened V by 3 bases and J by 7 bases, and 22 bases separated the two germline ends. Written as DNA, the CDR3 is TGTGCCAGCAGCTTGAGCCCGAAACGACAGGCCGGGGAGCAGTACTTC. Its translation: CASSLSPKRQAGEQYF.

V gene TRBV15 combines with J gene TRBJ2-1, with 8 nucleotides matching TRBD1. This CDR3 has 16 amino acids. Trimming took 3 bases from V and 4 from J; bases not matched to a gene: 8. Germline loops: CDR1 LNHNV, CDR2 YYDKDF (reference sequence). The CDR3 protein is CATSRGRDRSYNEQFF. CDR3 coding DNA: TGTGCCACCAGCAGGGGCCGGGACAGGTCTTACAATGAGCAGTTCTTC.

This rearrangement joins TRBV5-1 to TRBJ2-7, with 14 bases matching TRBD2. CDR1 is SGHRS, CDR2 YFSETQ, per germline. This CDR3 comprises 15 residues. The trim removed 3 bases at V and 3 bases at J, leaving 2 bases unmatched. CDR3 bases: TGCGCCAGCAGCTGGGGACTAGCGGGAGACTACGAGCAGTACTTC. It is translated as CASSWGLAGDYEQYF.

The table lists this clone with a count of one. The V and J genes are TRBV7-6 and TRBJ2-3; 12 bases map to TRBD2. The CDR3 contains 19 residues. V trimming: 0 bases; J trimming: 5 bases; junction bases outside the gene matches: 12. Germline CDR1 reads SGHVS; CDR2 reads FNYEAQ. The CDR3 loop is CASSLATPGLAGQGDTQYF. CDR3 in DNA: TGTGCCAGCAGCTTAGCTACCCCAGGACTAGCGGGGCAGGGAGATACGCAGTATTTT.

The CDR3 loop reads CASSERVGTDTQYF. CDR3 nucleotide sequence: TGCGCCAGCAGTGAAAGGGTGGGGACAGATACGCAGTATTTT. The chain employs TRBV5-1 and TRBJ2-3, with unresolved D. CDR1 and CDR2 from the germline V gene are SGHRS and YFSETQ. The V and J ends lost 5 bases and 3 bases respectively, with 13 bases between them. The CDR3 is 14 amino acids. The full variable domain, in which reference TRBV5-1 and TRBJ2-3 provide the parts outside the CDR3, is KAGVTQTPRYLIKTRGQQVTLSCSPISGHRSVSWYQQTPGQGLQFLFEYFSETQRNKGNFPGRFSGRQFSNSRSEMNVSTLELGDSALYLCASSERVGTDTQYFGPGTRLTVL.

The rearrangement links TRBV5-4 to TRBJ2-7; 7 bases line up with TRBD1. This CDR3 spans 14 amino acids. With 4 bases clipped from V and 1 base from J, the junction kept 5 bases outside the gene matches. The V gene's germline CDR1 is SGHNT and CDR2 YYREEE (reference sequence). The CDR3 region is CASSPGQSSYEQYF. Here the CDR3 DNA reads TGTGCCAGCAGCCCGGGACAGTCTTCCTACGAGCAGTACTTC.

Only a few counts were recorded for this clone. The rearrangement joins TRBV28 to TRBJ2-7, with 7 positions matching TRBD1. The germline CDR1 and CDR2 sequences are MDHEN and SYDVKM. With 6 bases clipped from V and 4 bases from J, the junction kept 6 bases outside the gene matches. The CDR3 totals 13 residues. CDR3 sequence reads: CASSSGGRYEQYF. CDR3 DNA: TGTGCCAGCAGCTCAGGGGGAAGGTACGAGCAGTACTTC.

J is TRBJ1-1 and V is TRBV30; D may be TRBD1 (5 bases). In germline, CDR1 is GTSNPN, CDR2 SVGIG (reference sequence). The V and J ends lost 3 bases and 9 bases respectively, with 14 bases between them. The CDR3 loop spans 12 amino acids. This CDR3 reads CAWRVVGGQAFF. The CDR3 nucleotides are TGTGCCTGGAGGGTGGTTGGGGGTCAAGCTTTCTTT. The variable domain in full, completed from reference TRBV30 and TRBJ1-1, reads SQTIHQWPATLVQPVGSPLSLECTVEGTSNPNLYWYRQAAGRGLQLLFYSVGIGQISSEVPQNLSASRPQDRQFILSSKKLLLSDSGFYLCAWRVVGGQAFFGQGTRLTVV.

The chain links TRBV19 to TRBJ2-2; D could derive from TRBD1 or TRBD2 (5 bases each). The CDR3 extends over 16 amino acids. Per the germline V gene, CDR1 is LNHDA and CDR2 is SQIVND (reference sequence). The V end was cut by 6 bases, the J end by 3 bases, with 17 bases between. CDR3 DNA: TGTGCCAGTAGCGAAACCTGGGACCCATACACCGGGGAGCTGTTTTTT. The encoded protein is CASSETWDPYTGELFF.

On this clone itself: Compared with germline, one end of the junction differs, possibly owing to a read error. The rearrangement uses TRBV30 and TRBJ2-1, with a tentative D call TRBD2 (6 bases). The CDR3 is 14 amino acids. Germline CDR1 reads GTSNPN; CDR2 reads SVGIG (reference sequence). For the CDR3, the DNA is TGTGCCTGGATCACGGGGGAGACGGGCAATGGGCAGTTCTTC. It is translated as CAWITGETGNGQFF.

This clone showed up just a few times. The rearrangement links TRBV27 to TRBJ1-5; TRBD1 agrees at 12 bases. The V gene's germline CDR1 is MNHEY and CDR2 SMNVEV (reference sequence). The CDR3 is 15 residues long. With V trimmed by 2 bases and J by 7 bases, 3 bases remained unmatched. The CDR3 spells CASSLGTGGGQPQHF. As DNA, the CDR3 is TGTGCCAGCAGTTTAGGGACAGGGGGCGGGCAGCCCCAGCATTTT.